This note documents a single TCR beta chain sequence. Libraries were prepared by immunoSEQ multiplex PCR; TCRdb keeps only in-frame clonotypes and omits some of them. The sample records tens of thousands of clones, around 89% being singletons. These data are taken from a study of blood T cell repertoires in COVID-19. For the study at large: The cDNA or gDNA used as material had been derived from T cells, B-cell-depleted T cells, or PBMCs.

There are 16 residues in the CDR3. The germline CDR1 and CDR2 sequences are SGHTA and FQGNSA. V was pared by 5 bases and J by 0 bases, with 7 bases of the junction left unmatched. The chain carries TRBV7-2 and TRBJ2-7; the match to TRBD2 covers 10 bases. What was sequenced was peripheral blood. This TCR derives from a man in his 70s with active or convalescent COVID-19. The CDR3 is CASSASSSGSSYEQYF. The DNA of the CDR3 is TGTGCCAGCAGCGCCTCCTCTAGCGGGAGCTCCTACGAGCAGTACTTC.